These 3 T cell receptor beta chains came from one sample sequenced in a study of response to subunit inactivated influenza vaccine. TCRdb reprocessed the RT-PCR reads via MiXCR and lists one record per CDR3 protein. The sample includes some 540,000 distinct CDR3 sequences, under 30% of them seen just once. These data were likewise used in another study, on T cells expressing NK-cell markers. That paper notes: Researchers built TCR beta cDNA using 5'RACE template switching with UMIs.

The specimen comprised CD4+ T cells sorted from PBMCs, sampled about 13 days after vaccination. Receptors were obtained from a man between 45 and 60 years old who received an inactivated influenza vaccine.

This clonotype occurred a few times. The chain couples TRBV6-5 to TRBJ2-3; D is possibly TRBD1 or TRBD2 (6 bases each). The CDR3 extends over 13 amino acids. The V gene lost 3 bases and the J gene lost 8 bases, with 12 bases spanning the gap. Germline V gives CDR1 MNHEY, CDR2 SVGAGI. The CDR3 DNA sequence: TGTGCCAGCAGTTATAGCGGAGGGGGTACGCAGTATTTT. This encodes CASSYSGGGTQYF.

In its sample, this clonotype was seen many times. This CDR3 is CASRGQETQYF. CDR3 bases: TGCGCCAGCAGGGGTCAAGAGACCCAGTACTTC. The V call is TRBV5-1, the J call TRBJ2-5; D unclear. Trimming removed 5 bases at V and 2 bases at J, with 4 bases between. CDR3 length equals 11 residues. Germline V gene data show CDR1 as SGHRS and CDR2 as YFSETQ.

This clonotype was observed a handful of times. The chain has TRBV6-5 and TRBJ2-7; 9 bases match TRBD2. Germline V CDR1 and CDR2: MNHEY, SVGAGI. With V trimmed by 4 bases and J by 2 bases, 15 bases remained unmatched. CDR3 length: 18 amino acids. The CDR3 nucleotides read TGTGCCAGCAGTTTCTTCTGGACTAGCGTGCGACCCCCCTACGAGCAGTACTTC. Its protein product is CASSFFWTSVRPPYEQYF.